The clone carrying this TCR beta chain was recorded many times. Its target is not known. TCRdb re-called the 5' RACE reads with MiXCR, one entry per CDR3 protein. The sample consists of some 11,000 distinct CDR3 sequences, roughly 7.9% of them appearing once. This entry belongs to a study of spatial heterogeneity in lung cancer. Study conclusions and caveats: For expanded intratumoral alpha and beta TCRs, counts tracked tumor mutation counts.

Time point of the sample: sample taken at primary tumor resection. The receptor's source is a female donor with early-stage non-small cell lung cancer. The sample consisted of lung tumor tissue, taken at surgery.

The CDR3 DNA reads TGTGCCAGCAGCGTAGCTCCTAGCGGGGGCCTGGGGAGGGAGACCCAGTACTTC. Translating it yields CASSVAPSGGLGRETQYF. V gene TRBV9 combines with J gene TRBJ2-5; 10 positions match TRBD2. Losses at the gene ends were 0 bases for V and 5 bases for J; bases not matched to a gene: 13. This CDR3 region has 18 residues. Germline values: CDR1 SGDLS, CDR2 YYNGEE.